Judged by abundance, the clone carrying this T cell receptor beta chain is medium-sized. The antigen is undetermined. TCRdb re-called the reads with MiXCR, one entry per CDR3 protein. The table lists about 14,000 distinct CDR3 sequences, more than 20% of them singletons, with 5.8% in the top ten. The data were obtained in a study of liver allograft versus peripheral blood T cells. Across the whole study: What was compared were the T cell receptor repertoires in transplanted livers and those in the peripheral blood of recipients.

Findings and limits, study-wide: Liver allograft repertoires of T cell receptors reportedly diverged from peripheral blood repertoires.

Germline CDR1 and CDR2: MNHNS and SASEGT. CDR3 length: 15 residues. The V segment lost 6 bases and the J segment 1 base; nucleotides outside the gene matches: 8. The rearrangement uses TRBV6-1 and TRBJ1-1, with 7 positions matching TRBD1. The sequence was obtained from a human patient who had a liver transplant. These T cells may partly come from the graft donor. The CDR3 loop reads CASRRQGWGNTEAFF. CDR3 sequence (DNA): TGTGCCAGCAGGAGACAGGGATGGGGGAACACTGAAGCTTTCTTT.